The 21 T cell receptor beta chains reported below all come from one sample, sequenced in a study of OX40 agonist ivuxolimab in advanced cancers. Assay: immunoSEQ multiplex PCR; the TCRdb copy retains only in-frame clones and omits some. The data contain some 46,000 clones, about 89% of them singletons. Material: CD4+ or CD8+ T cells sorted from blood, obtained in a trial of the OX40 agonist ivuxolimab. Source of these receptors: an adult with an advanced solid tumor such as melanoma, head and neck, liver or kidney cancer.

The DNA for the CDR3 is TGTGCCTGGAACCAGGGGGGGACAGATACGCAGTATTTT. It is translated as CAWNQGGTDTQYF. The chain uses TRBV30 and TRBJ2-3, with D possibly called TRBD1 or TRBD2 (7 bases each). The germline CDR1 and CDR2 sequences are GTSNPN and SVGIG (reference sequence). The germline V and J ends were trimmed by 4 bases and 3 bases, with 11 bases remaining between them. This CDR3 has 13 residues.

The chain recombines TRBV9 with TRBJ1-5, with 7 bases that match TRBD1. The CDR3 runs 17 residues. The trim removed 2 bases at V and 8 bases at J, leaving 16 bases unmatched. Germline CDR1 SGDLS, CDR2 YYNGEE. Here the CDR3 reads CASSVPLGQPSREPQHF. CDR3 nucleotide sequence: TGTGCCAGCAGCGTTCCCCTGGGACAGCCTAGTCGCGAGCCCCAGCATTTT.

CDR3 DNA sequence: TGTGCCCGGGCAGGACAGGGGCCCGGGGGGGGATACTCCTACGAGCAGTACTTC. Residues: CARAGQGPGGGYSYEQYF. The rearrangement links TRBV30 to TRBJ2-7, with D possibly TRBD1 on 9 matching bases. The CDR3 is 18 amino acids. CDR1 and CDR2 (germline): GTSNPN, SVGIG (reference sequence). Trimming stripped 8 bases from V and 0 bases from J, with 29 bases between. Filled out from reference TRBV30 and TRBJ2-7, the complete variable domain reads SQTIHQWPATLVQPVGSPLSLECTVEGTSNPNLYWYRQAAGRGLQLLFYSVGIGQISSEVPQNLSASRPQDRQFILSSKKLLLSDSGFYLCARAGQGPGGGYSYEQYFGPGTRLTVT.

CDR3 in amino acids: CASSVGELLNTEAFF. The CDR3 coding sequence is TGTGCCAGCAGCGTGGGGGAACTGCTGAACACTGAAGCTTTCTTT. This chain joins TRBV9 and TRBJ1-1; TRBD1 is a possible D gene (5 bases). V gave up 2 bases and J gave up 0 bases, with 11 bases separating them. This CDR3 region has 15 residues. Germline CDR1 is SGDLS and CDR2 is YYNGEE.

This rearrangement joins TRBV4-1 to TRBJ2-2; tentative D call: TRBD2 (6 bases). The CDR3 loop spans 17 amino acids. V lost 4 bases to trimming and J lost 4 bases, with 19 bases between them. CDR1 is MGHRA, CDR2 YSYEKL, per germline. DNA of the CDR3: TGCGCCAGCAGCCCCCTCGGGGGAGTACGTAGCACCGGGGAGCTGTTTTTT. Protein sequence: CASSPLGGVRSTGELFF.

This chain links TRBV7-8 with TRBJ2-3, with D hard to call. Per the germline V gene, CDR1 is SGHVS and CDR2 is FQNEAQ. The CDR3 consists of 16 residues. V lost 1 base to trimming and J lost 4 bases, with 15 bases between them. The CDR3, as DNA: TGTGCCAGCAGCTTAGTGTCGCCTATCCCGGCAGATACGCAGTATTTT. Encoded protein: CASSLVSPIPADTQYF. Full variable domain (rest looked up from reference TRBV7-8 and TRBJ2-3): GAGVSQSPRYKVAKRGQDVALRCDPISGHVSLFWYQQALGQGPEFLTYFQNEAQLDKSGLPSDRFFAERPEGSVSTLKIQRTQQEDSAVYLCASSLVSPIPADTQYFGPGTRLTVL.

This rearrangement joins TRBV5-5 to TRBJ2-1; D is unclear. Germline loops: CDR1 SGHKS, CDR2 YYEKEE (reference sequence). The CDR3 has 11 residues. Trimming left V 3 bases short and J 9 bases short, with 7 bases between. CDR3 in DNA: TGTGCCAGCAGCTCCTGGGCTGAGCAGTTCTTC. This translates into CASSSWAEQFF.

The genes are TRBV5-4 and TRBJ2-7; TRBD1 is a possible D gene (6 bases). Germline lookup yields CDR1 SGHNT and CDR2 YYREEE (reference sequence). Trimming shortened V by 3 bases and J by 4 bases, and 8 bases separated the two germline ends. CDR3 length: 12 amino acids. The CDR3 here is CASSSGQYEQYF. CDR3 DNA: TGTGCCAGCAGCTCCGGACAGTACGAGCAGTACTTC.

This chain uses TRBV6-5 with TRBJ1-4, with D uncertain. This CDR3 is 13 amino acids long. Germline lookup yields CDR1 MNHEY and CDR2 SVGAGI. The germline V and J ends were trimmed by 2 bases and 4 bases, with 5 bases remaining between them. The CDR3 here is CASSYNSNEKLFF. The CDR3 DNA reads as TGTGCCAGCAGTTACAACAGTAATGAAAAACTGTTTTTT.

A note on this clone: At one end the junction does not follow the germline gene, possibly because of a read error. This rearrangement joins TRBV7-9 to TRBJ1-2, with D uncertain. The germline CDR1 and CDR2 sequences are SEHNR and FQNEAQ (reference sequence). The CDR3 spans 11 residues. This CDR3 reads CASSSSRLLPF. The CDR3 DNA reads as TGTGCCAGCAGCTCTTCTCGGCTTCTCCCTTTC.

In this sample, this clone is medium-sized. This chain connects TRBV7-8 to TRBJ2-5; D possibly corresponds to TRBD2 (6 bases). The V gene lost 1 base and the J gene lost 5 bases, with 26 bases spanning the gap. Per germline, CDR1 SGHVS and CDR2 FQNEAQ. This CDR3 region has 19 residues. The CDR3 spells CASSLGSGQAAGTGETQYF. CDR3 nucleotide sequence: TGTGCCAGCAGCTTAGGGTCGGGCCAGGCGGCGGGGACCGGCGAGACCCAGTACTTC.

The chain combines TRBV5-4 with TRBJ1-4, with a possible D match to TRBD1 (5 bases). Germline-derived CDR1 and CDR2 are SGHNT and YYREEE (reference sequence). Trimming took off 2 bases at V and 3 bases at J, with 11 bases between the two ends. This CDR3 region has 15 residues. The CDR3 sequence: CASSFRAGSNEKLFF. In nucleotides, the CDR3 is TGTGCCAGCAGCTTTAGGGCAGGGTCTAATGAAAAACTGTTTTTT.

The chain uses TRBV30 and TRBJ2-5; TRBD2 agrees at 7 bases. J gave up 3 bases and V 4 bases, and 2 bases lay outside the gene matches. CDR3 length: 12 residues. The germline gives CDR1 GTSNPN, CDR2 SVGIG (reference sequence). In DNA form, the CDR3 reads TGTGCCTGGAATCGGGGGGAAGAGACCCAGTACTTC. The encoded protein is CAWNRGEETQYF.

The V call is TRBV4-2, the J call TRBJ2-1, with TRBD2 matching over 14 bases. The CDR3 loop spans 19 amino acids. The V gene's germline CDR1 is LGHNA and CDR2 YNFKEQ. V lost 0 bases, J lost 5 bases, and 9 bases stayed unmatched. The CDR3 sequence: CASSQDPQTSGGAHNEQFF. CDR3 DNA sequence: TGTGCCAGCAGCCAAGACCCGCAGACTAGCGGGGGGGCCCACAATGAGCAGTTCTTC.

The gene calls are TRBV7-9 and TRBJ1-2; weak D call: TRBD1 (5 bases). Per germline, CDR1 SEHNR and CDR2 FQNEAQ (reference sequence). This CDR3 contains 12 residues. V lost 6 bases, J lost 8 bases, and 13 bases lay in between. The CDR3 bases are TGTGCCAGCAGAAGGGGCTCCGGCGGCTACACCTTC. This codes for CASRRGSGGYTF.

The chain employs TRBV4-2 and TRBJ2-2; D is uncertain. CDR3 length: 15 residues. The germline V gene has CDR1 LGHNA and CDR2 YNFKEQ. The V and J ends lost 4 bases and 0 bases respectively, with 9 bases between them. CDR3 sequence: CASSPPFANTGELFF. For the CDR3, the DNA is TGTGCCAGCAGCCCGCCGTTCGCGAACACCGGGGAGCTGTTTTTT.

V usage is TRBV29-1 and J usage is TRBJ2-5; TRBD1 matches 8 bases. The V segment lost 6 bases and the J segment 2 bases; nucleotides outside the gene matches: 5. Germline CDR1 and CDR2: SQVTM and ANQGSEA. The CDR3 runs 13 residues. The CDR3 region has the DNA TGCAGCGTGGACCGGACAGGGCAAGAGACCCAGTACTTC. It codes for CSVDRTGQETQYF.

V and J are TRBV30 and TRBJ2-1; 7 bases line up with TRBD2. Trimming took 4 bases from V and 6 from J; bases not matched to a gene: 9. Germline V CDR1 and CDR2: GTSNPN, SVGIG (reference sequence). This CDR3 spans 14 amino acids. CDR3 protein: CAWNPMGLTNEQFF. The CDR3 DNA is TGTGCCTGGAACCCAATGGGACTAACCAATGAGCAGTTCTTC. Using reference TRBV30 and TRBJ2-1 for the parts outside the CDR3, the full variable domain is SQTIHQWPATLVQPVGSPLSLECTVEGTSNPNLYWYRQAAGRGLQLLFYSVGIGQISSEVPQNLSASRPQDRQFILSSKKLLLSDSGFYLCAWNPMGLTNEQFFGPGTRLTVL.

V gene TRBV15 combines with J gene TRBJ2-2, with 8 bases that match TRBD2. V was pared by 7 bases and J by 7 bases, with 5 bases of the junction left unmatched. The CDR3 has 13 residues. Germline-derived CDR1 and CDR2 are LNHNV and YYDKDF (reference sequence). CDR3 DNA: TGTGCCACCACTCCTCGGGGGGGCGGGGAGCTGTTTTTT. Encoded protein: CATTPRGGGELFF.

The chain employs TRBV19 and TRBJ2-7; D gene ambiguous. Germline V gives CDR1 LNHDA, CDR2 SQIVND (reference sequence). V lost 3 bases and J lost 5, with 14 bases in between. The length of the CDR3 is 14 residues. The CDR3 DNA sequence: TGTGCCAGTAGTATGATCATGGGGTTCAACGAGCAGTACTTC. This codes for CASSMIMGFNEQYF.

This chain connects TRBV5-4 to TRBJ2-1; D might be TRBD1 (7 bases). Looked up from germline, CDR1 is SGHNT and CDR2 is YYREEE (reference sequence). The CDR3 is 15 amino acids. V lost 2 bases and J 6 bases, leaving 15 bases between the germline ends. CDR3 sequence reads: CASSLSPGGGNEQFF. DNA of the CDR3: TGTGCCAGCAGCTTAAGTCCAGGGGGAGGCAATGAGCAGTTCTTC.